The next 22 T cell receptor beta chains were all read from a single sample in a study of CD4 T cells in relation to SARS-CoV-2 and coronaviruses. Unexposed donor CD4+ T cells date from about 2011-2019, before the COVID-19 pandemic. The cells were cultured for about ten days before CD4+ T cells were isolated. The protocol was immunoSEQ multiplex PCR, while the TCRdb copy is restricted to in-frame clones and leaves out a portion. The sample holds about 24,000 clones, around 76% seen once. The antigens for these receptors are not known. The sequenced sample consisted of CD4+ T cells from PBMCs, cultured in vitro. The receptors were gathered from a human donor in good health.

The V call is TRBV28, the J call TRBJ2-3; TRBD2 aligns across 15 bases. The germline gives CDR1 MDHEN, CDR2 SYDVKM. The CDR3 is 13 amino acids. V gave up 6 bases and J gave up 10 bases; unmatched junction bases: 2. This CDR3 reads CASRGTSGRPQYF. In DNA form, the CDR3 reads TGTGCCAGCAGGGGGACTAGCGGGAGGCCGCAGTATTTT.

This chain links TRBV11-1 with TRBJ2-3; no reliable D call. Germline CDR1 SGHAT, CDR2 FQDESV (reference sequence). V dropped 4 bases and J dropped 1 base, with 6 bases sitting between them. The CDR3 sequence is 13 residues long. DNA of the CDR3: TGTGCCAGCAGCTCAACAGGCACAGATACGCAGTATTTT. This gives the protein CASSSTGTDTQYF. Supplemented by reference TRBV11-1 and TRBJ2-3, the full variable domain reads EAEVAQSPRYKITEKSQAVAFWCDPISGHATLYWYRQILGQGPELLVQFQDESVVDDSQLPKDRFSAERLKGVDSTLKIQPAELGDSAMYLCASSSTGTDTQYFGPGTRLTVL.

This chain joins TRBV19 and TRBJ2-6, with TRBD2 as a possible D gene (7 bases). Trimming stripped 9 bases from V and 1 base from J, with 19 bases between. Looked up from germline, CDR1 is LNHDA and CDR2 is SQIVND (reference sequence). This CDR3 spans 17 amino acids. CDR3 in amino acids: CASLRGRGVSGANVLTF. In DNA form, the CDR3 reads TGTGCCAGCTTACGAGGGAGGGGGGTATCTGGGGCCAACGTCCTGACTTTC.

The V and J genes are TRBV9 and TRBJ2-5; TRBD1 agrees at 7 bases. The J segment lost 4 bases and the V segment lost 4 bases, leaving 4 bases of the junction unmatched. This CDR3 has 13 amino acids. Germline V gives CDR1 SGDLS, CDR2 YYNGEE. CDR3 sequence (DNA): TGTGCCAGCAGCCCGGACAGGCCAGAGACCCAGTACTTC. Its protein is CASSPDRPETQYF.

This clone ranks as large. Different DNA sequences within this sample yield the same CDR3. The genes are TRBV3-1 (or the pseudogene TRBV3-2) and TRBJ2-1, with D perhaps matching TRBD2 (5 bases). The CDR3 consists of 13 residues. Trimming stripped 6 bases from V and 0 bases from J, with 6 bases between. Germline V gene lookup returns CDR1 LGHDT and CDR2 YNNKEL (reference sequence). The CDR3 DNA reads as TGTGCCAGCAGAGGACTCTCCTACAATGAGCAGTTCTTC. Translating it yields CASRGLSYNEQFF.

This rearrangement joins TRBV11-2 to TRBJ2-7; 9 bases match TRBD1. There are 14 residues in the CDR3. Per germline, CDR1 SGHAT and CDR2 FQNNGV. Trimming cost V 3 bases and J 0 bases; bases outside gene matches: 0. CDR3 residues: CASSLDRGSYEQYF. The CDR3 coding sequence is TGTGCCAGCAGCTTGGACAGGGGCTCCTACGAGCAGTACTTC.

The gene calls are TRBV11-2 and TRBJ2-7; TRBD2 matches at 10 bases. The germline V gene has CDR1 SGHAT and CDR2 FQNNGV. The length of the CDR3 is 14 residues. The V and J ends lost 6 bases and 7 bases, in that order; junction bases with no gene match: 9. The CDR3 nucleotides read TGTGCCAGCAGGATAGCGGGAGGTAAAGATGAGCAGTACTTC. It encodes CASRIAGGKDEQYF.

The V and J genes are TRBV19 and TRBJ2-2; D remains ambiguous. CDR3 length: 15 amino acids. Germline V gene data show CDR1 as LNHDA and CDR2 as SQIVND (reference sequence). Between the trimmed V and J ends, which lost 6 bases and 0 bases, there was a span of 11 bases. The CDR3: CASSYLTANTGELFF. CDR3 in DNA: TGTGCCAGTAGCTACCTGACTGCGAACACCGGGGAGCTGTTTTTT.

V usage is TRBV19 and J usage is TRBJ2-7; 9 positions match TRBD1. The V gene end was trimmed by 8 bases and the J gene end by 3 bases; junction bases not matched to a gene: 2. The V gene's germline CDR1 is LNHDA and CDR2 SQIVND (reference sequence). This CDR3 spans 12 amino acids. The CDR3, as DNA: TGTGCCAGTGGGACAGGGAACTACGAGCAGTACTTC. It encodes CASGTGNYEQYF.

The gene calls are TRBV20-1 and TRBJ2-7; 8 nucleotides align to TRBD2. The CDR3 covers 11 residues. The V gene's germline CDR1 is DFQATT and CDR2 SNEGSKA (reference sequence). V lost 6 bases and J lost 5; bases outside the gene matches: 3. The CDR3 loop reads CSAGTRDEQYF. In DNA, the CDR3 is TGCAGTGCGGGGACTAGAGACGAGCAGTACTTC.

The chain links TRBV28 to TRBJ1-5; tentatively, D is TRBD1 (6 bases). This CDR3 is 17 amino acids long. The ends were cut back, 4 bases at V and 4 bases at J, with 20 bases in the middle. Germline values: CDR1 MDHEN, CDR2 SYDVKM. CDR3 protein: CASSSPQTGLANQPQHF. CDR3 DNA: TGTGCCAGCAGTTCCCCACAGACAGGCCTGGCAAATCAGCCCCAGCATTTT.

The chain couples TRBV29-1 to TRBJ1-4, with D uncertain. There are 12 residues in the CDR3. Trimming cost V 7 bases and J 13 bases, with 19 bases left between them. Germline loops: CDR1 SQVTM, CDR2 ANQGSEA. The CDR3 DNA is TGCAGCGCCCGAGAGTCGGGGAATTCACTGTTTTTT. This translates into CSARESGNSLFF.

V is TRBV6-5 and J is TRBJ1-6, with 7 nucleotides matching TRBD1. The germline V gene has CDR1 MNHEY and CDR2 SVGAGI. V shed 7 bases, J shed 8 bases, and the junction held 11 bases outside the gene matches. The CDR3 runs 15 residues. CDR3 amino acids: CASNRGLGYDSPLHF. The CDR3 coding sequence is TGTGCCAGCAACAGGGGCTTGGGATATGATTCACCCCTCCACTTT.

The chain joins TRBV11-3 to TRBJ2-3; D gene uncertain. Germline-derived CDR1 and CDR2 are SGHNT and YENEEA. This CDR3 comprises 15 residues. Trimming took off 0 bases at V and 5 bases at J, with 12 bases between the two ends. The CDR3, as DNA: TGTGCCAGCAGCTTAGATGGTCAATCTTTAGATACGCAGTATTTT. This encodes CASSLDGQSLDTQYF.

The V call is TRBV3-1 (or the pseudogene TRBV3-2), the J call TRBJ1-1, with D uncertain. With 0 bases removed from V and 3 bases from J, the gap between germline ends came to 11 bases. The CDR3 consists of 15 residues. CDR1 and CDR2 (germline): LGHDT, YNNKEL (reference sequence). The CDR3 nucleotides are TGTGCCAGCAGCCAAGAGGACCCACCTTACACTGAAGCTTTCTTT. It specifies CASSQEDPPYTEAFF.

This clone has just a few counts. The chain carries TRBV4-1 and TRBJ1-1; 9 nucleotides match TRBD1. CDR1 and CDR2 (germline): MGHRA, YSYEKL. After removal of 1 base from V and 0 bases from J, the junction contained 6 bases not matched to a gene. This CDR3 has 17 amino acids. The CDR3 DNA reads as TGCGCCAGCAGCCAAGCGGGACAGGGTGTCATGAACACTGAAGCTTTCTTT. Translated, it gives CASSQAGQGVMNTEAFF.

The V and J genes are TRBV10-2 and TRBJ1-2; D call uncertain. This CDR3 comprises 12 residues. CDR1 and CDR2 (germline): WSHSY, SAAADI. V lost 2 bases and J 2 bases, leaving 3 bases between the germline ends. The CDR3 protein is CASSERNYGYTF. The CDR3 nucleotides read TGCGCCAGCAGTGAGAGAAACTATGGCTACACCTTC.

The chain carries TRBV27 and TRBJ2-3; maybe TRBD1 (6 bases). Germline CDR1 is MNHEY and CDR2 is SMNVEV (reference sequence). The V end was cut by 8 bases, the J end by 4 bases, with 13 bases between. This CDR3 has 13 residues. The CDR3 here is CASSREGADTQYF. The CDR3 nucleotides are TGTGCCAGCTCCCGAGAGGGGGCAGATACGCAGTATTTT.

V gene TRBV25-1 combines with J gene TRBJ2-7, with no clear D. Germline-derived CDR1 and CDR2 are MGHDK and SYGVNS. Trimming took 0 bases from V and 5 from J, leaving 8 bases between them. The CDR3 has 13 amino acids. The CDR3 DNA sequence: TGTGCCAGCAGTGAATATTTGGGCCACGAGCAGTACTTC. Translating it yields CASSEYLGHEQYF.

V gene TRBV5-1 combines with J gene TRBJ2-4; 9 bases are a match to TRBD2. This CDR3 is built from 14 residues. The ends lost 3 bases at V and 6 bases at J; junction bases unmatched: 4. Germline assignment: CDR1 SGHRS and CDR2 YFSETQ. The CDR3, as DNA: TGCGCCAGCAGCTCCGGGACTAGCCCAAACATTCAGTACTTC. It codes for CASSSGTSPNIQYF.

The CDR3 is CASSSPRMGVVEQFF. CDR3 coding DNA: TGTGCCAGCAGTTCCCCTAGGATGGGTGTGGTGGAGCAGTTCTTC. This chain connects TRBV6-5 to TRBJ2-1, with D unclear. The V gene's germline CDR1 is MNHEY and CDR2 SVGAGI. This CDR3 spans 15 amino acids. The ends were cut back, 4 bases at V and 10 bases at J, with 20 bases in the middle.

The chain uses TRBV5-5 and TRBJ2-6; D gene uncertain. The CDR3 has 15 residues. CDR1 and CDR2 (germline): SGHKS, YYEKEE (reference sequence). Trimming removed 1 base at V and 1 base at J, with 6 bases between. The DNA of the CDR3 is TGTGCCAGCAGCTTGCTTGGGTCTGGGGCCAACGTCCTGACTTTC. Amino acid sequence: CASSLLGSGANVLTF. The full variable domain, rest sourced from reference TRBV5-5 and TRBJ2-6, is DAGVTQSPTHLIKTRGQQVTLRCSPISGHKSVSWYQQVLGQGPQFIFQYYEKEERGRGNFPDRFSARQFPNYSSELNVNALLLGDSALYLCASSLLGSGANVLTFGAGSRLTVL.